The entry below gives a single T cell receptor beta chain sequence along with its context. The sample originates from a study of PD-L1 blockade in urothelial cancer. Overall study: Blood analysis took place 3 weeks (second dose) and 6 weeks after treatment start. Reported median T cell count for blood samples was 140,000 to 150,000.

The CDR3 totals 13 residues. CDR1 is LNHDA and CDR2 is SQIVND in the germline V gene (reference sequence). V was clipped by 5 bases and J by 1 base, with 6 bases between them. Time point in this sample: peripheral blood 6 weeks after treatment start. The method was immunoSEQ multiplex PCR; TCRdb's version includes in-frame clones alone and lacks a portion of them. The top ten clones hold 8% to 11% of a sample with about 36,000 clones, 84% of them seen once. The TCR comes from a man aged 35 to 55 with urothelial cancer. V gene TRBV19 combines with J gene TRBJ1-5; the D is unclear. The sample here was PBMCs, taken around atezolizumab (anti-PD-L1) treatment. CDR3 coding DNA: TGTGCCAGTAGTTCGAGGAGCAATCAGCCCCAGCATTTT. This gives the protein CASSSRSNQPQHF.